This T cell receptor beta chain came from a study of tumor-infiltrating lymphocytes in primary liver carcinoma. On the study more broadly: Patients diagnosed with primary liver carcinoma received treatment through surgical resection. Staging of the tumors gave T1-T3 N0M0, with widths of about 4.2 to 11 cm. Findings and caveats of the study: Against blood, tumors held a significantly higher top-250-clone fraction (p = 0.039).

RNA isolated from unsorted whole blood supplied the blood RNA, with germline DNA also extracted. The patients, who had chronic HBV infection, were treatment-naive (untreated). Germline-derived CDR1 and CDR2 are DFQATT and SNEGSKA (reference sequence). The ends lost 5 bases at V and 5 bases at J; junction bases unmatched: 6. This CDR3 is built from 12 residues. Worth noting for this clonotype: Its specificity is unknown.

From 500 ng total RNA, TCR beta cDNA was generated with a primer in the constant region. For TCR beta, libraries were produced by three nested multiplex PCR rounds using slightly modified ARM-PCR. The study ran its first two PCR rounds for 9 to 10 cycles each, using TRBV1-TRBV30 forward primers and a C-beta reverse primer. Each CDR3 protein gets one entry after TCRdb re-called the multiplex PCR reads with MiXCR. This table has some 320,000 distinct CDR3 sequences, approximately 65% appearing once. The TCR was taken from a man aged 40-50 years with primary liver carcinoma and hepatitis B virus infection. This rearrangement joins TRBV20-1 to TRBJ2-7; 7 nucleotides match TRBD1. The sample comprised peripheral blood. The CDR3 loop is CSAQDRENEQYF. CDR3 bases: TGCAGTGCTCAAGACAGGGAAAACGAGCAGTACTTC.